This is a list of T cell receptor beta chains from one sample in a study of blood T cells in healthy people across ages. TCRdb re-called the 5' RACE reads with MiXCR, one entry per CDR3 protein. The sample carries approximately 800,000 distinct CDR3 sequences, about 47% recorded once. The sample taken for sequencing was blood. These receptors all come from an older man in good health. The CDR3 runs from the conserved cysteine through the conserved F or W. D genes are given only for firm matches. Some rows have no size entry. The others give once, few or many, or a class for an expanded clone.

.	TRBV11-2	.	TRBJ2-3	TGTGCCAGCAGCTCCAAATACCCCGTACCGGGACCTGGGACATTGGACAGATACGCAGTATTT	CASSSKYPVPGPGTLDRYAVF
.	TRBV29-1	.	TRBJ2-7	TGCAGCGTTGGTGGAGGCCAGACCTACAAGCAGTACTTC	CSVGGGQTYKQYF
TRBD2	TRBV6-6	many	TRBJ2-7	TGTGCCAGCGGGACTAGCGGGAGTGTAGGCGAGCAGTACTTC	CASGTSGSVGEQYF
TRBD2	TRBV4-2	.	TRBJ2-3	TGTGCCAGCAGCCAAGATTGGTATAGCGGGGGGACCGCAGATACGCAGTATTTT	CASSQDWYSGGTADTQYF
.	TRBV20-1	.	TRBJ2-1	TGCAGAGCAAAAGGGGGAGATGAGCAGTTCTTC	CRAKGGDEQFF
TRBD1	TRBV14	.	TRBJ2-5	TGTGCCAGCAGCCAAAACAGGGGCTGGGAGACCCAGTACTTC	CASSQNRGWETQYF
TRBD2	TRBV20-1	.	TRBJ2-5	TGCAGTGCTAGAAACCTAGCGGGAGGGAGCGGGGAGACCCAGTACTTC	CSARNLAGGSGETQYF
.	TRBV7-9	.	TRBJ2-7	TGTGCCAGCAGCCGGGCGACGGATCGGTACGAGCAGTACTTC	CASSRATDRYEQYF
.	TRBV5-1	.	TRBJ2-7	TGCGCCAGCAGCTTGGATCGGGTAACCTACAATGAGCAGTACTTC	CASSLDRVTYNEQYF
TRBD1	TRBV7-2	many	TRBJ2-1	TGTGCCACCGCCCGGGACAGGAAGGGCGATGAGCAGTTCTTC	CATARDRKGDEQFF
.	TRBV20-1	.	TRBJ2-5	TGCAGTGCTAGAGGTGTGCTTCTCCCCGGAGAGACCCAGTACTTC	CSARGVLLPGETQYF
.	TRBV7-2	.	TRBJ1-6	TGTGCCAGCAGCATCCGGGCCATAGTCAATAATTCACCCCTCCACTTT	CASSIRAIVNNSPLHF
.	TRBV20-1	few	TRBJ2-3	TGCAGTGCTCCAGTCTGGGAAAGCACAGATACGCAGTATTTT	CSAPVWESTDTQYF
TRBD1	TRBV11-3	few	TRBJ2-4	TGTGCCAGCAGCTCCGGACAGGGAAACATTCAGTACTTC	CASSSGQGNIQYF
.	TRBV7-2	.	TRBJ2-7	TGTGCCAGCAGTCAGGATTCTAGCTCCTACGAGCAGTACTTC	CASSQDSSSYEQYF
.	TRBV21-1	.	TRBJ2-5	TGTGCCAGCAGCAAGCGAAGCGGATTGGACGGGCAGTACTTC	CASSKRSGLDGQYF
.	TRBV19	.	TRBJ1-1	TGTGCCAGTACCATCCCCGAGCGTTCCGGCGAAGCTTTCTTT	CASTIPERSGEAFF
.	TRBV28	.	TRBJ1-4	TGTGCCAGCGGACCTCTAACCACAGGGTTTAATGAAAAACTGTTTTTT	CASGPLTTGFNEKLFF
TRBD2	TRBV2	.	TRBJ2-7	TGTGCCAGCACCGGGGCTAGCGGACCCTACGAGCAGTACTTC	CASTGASGPYEQYF
.	TRBV30	.	TRBJ2-1	TGTGCCTGGAGTGTAAGCCGGCTGGGTCGAGGAGAGCAGTTCTTC	CAWSVSRLGRGEQFF